Each of the 23 T cell receptor beta chains below was sequenced from the same sample in a study of blood T cell repertoires in COVID-19. Clones were sequenced by immunoSEQ multiplex PCR, and TCRdb holds only the in-frame ones, with some missing. The table includes some 150,000 clones, about 79% detected once. Source material: peripheral blood. The receptors originated from a woman aged 55 to 70 with acute or convalescent COVID-19.

The rearrangement links TRBV12-3 or TRBV12-4 to TRBJ1-2, with D possibly matching TRBD1 (5 bases). The ends were cut back, 3 bases at V and 4 bases at J, with 9 bases in the middle. The CDR3 extends over 13 amino acids. The CDR3 region has the DNA TGTGCCAGCAGTTTCGGGGGGACCTATGGCTACACCTTC. Residues: CASSFGGTYGYTF.

This sequence joins TRBV6-4 and TRBJ1-2; D not resolved. The length of the CDR3 is 13 residues. Trimming cost V 2 bases and J 7 bases, with 11 bases left between them. Looked up from germline, CDR1 is MRHNA and CDR2 is SNTAGT. CDR3 nucleotide sequence: TGTGCCAGCAGTGACCGGGGAGAGGGTGGCTACACCTTC. Translating it yields CASSDRGEGGYTF.

The chain couples TRBV11-2 to TRBJ1-6; TRBD1 is a possible D gene (6 bases). The CDR3 has 13 residues. Germline CDR1 is SGHAT and CDR2 is FQNNGV. Trimming stripped 8 bases from V and 10 bases from J, with 15 bases between. CDR3 sequence reads: CASSGQKPSPLHF. The CDR3 coding sequence is TGTGCCAGCTCAGGACAGAAGCCGTCACCCCTCCACTTT.

This chain connects TRBV24-1 to TRBJ1-2, with D perhaps matching TRBD1 (5 bases). CDR3 length: 11 amino acids. Germline V gene sequence: CDR1 KGHDR, CDR2 SFDVKD. The V end was cut by 6 bases, the J end by 8 bases, with 9 bases between. CDR3 DNA: TGTGCCACCAGTTTAGGGGAAGGCTACACCTTC. This codes for CATSLGEGYTF.

This clone was detected only once. This chain joins TRBV2 and TRBJ2-2, with D possibly being TRBD2 (7 bases). Germline V gene data show CDR1 as SNHLY and CDR2 as FYNNEI. Trimming removed 4 bases at V and 5 bases at J, with 20 bases between. This CDR3 is 17 amino acids long. The chain's CDR3 is CASSVSGGQRGTGELFF. The CDR3 nucleotides read TGTGCCAGCAGTGTATCGGGGGGTCAAAGGGGGACCGGGGAGCTGTTTTTT.

V gene TRBV2 combines with J gene TRBJ1-5; no clear D. The V gene lost 2 bases and the J gene lost 10 bases, with 15 bases spanning the gap. The germline CDR1 and CDR2 sequences are SNHLY and FYNNEI. This CDR3 is built from 14 residues. The CDR3 DNA reads as TGTGCCAGCAGTGAACAGGCCCAATATGGTCCCCAGCATTTT. Residues: CASSEQAQYGPQHF.

The chain is built from TRBV19 and TRBJ2-6; 10 bases match TRBD1. J gave up 3 bases and V 5 bases, and 4 bases lay outside the gene matches. CDR1 and CDR2 (germline): LNHDA, SQIVND (reference sequence). This CDR3 region has 16 residues. This CDR3 is CASSRQGAGGANVLTF. The CDR3 DNA sequence: TGTGCCAGTAGTCGACAGGGGGCGGGTGGGGCCAACGTCCTGACTTTC.

V and J are TRBV11-2 and TRBJ2-2, with a possible D match to TRBD2 (6 bases). The CDR3 has 17 amino acids. The V and J ends lost 4 bases and 3 bases respectively, with 18 bases between them. Germline V gene data show CDR1 as SGHAT and CDR2 as FQNNGV. DNA for the CDR3: TGTGCCAGCAGCTCCGGGACTTCGTGGGGGTACACCGGGGAGCTGTTTTTT. Protein: CASSSGTSWGYTGELFF.

The rearrangement links TRBV20-1 to TRBJ1-1; tentative D call: TRBD1 (6 bases). This CDR3 region has 17 residues. Germline assignment: CDR1 DFQATT and CDR2 SNEGSKA (reference sequence). The V and J ends lost 3 bases and 0 bases respectively, with 20 bases between them. The CDR3, as DNA: TGCAGTGCTAGTATGGGGGCTGGAACCTTCATGAACACTGAAGCTTTCTTT. Protein: CSASMGAGTFMNTEAFF.

This chain joins TRBV11-2 and TRBJ2-5; D ambiguous. The CDR3 has 14 amino acids. The germline gives CDR1 SGHAT, CDR2 FQNNGV. V shed 6 bases and J shed 1 base, with 12 bases lying between them. For the CDR3, the DNA is TGTGCCAGCAGTCCATCGTGGGCCCAAGAGACCCAGTACTTC. Its protein is CASSPSWAQETQYF.

This chain uses TRBV7-8 with TRBJ2-3; 12 nucleotides match TRBD2. The CDR3 runs to 17 residues. Germline V lookup: CDR1 SGHVS, CDR2 FQNEAQ. With V trimmed by 4 bases and J by 6 bases, 11 bases remained unmatched. CDR3 in amino acids: CASSSTSGGPIWDTQYF. CDR3 coding DNA: TGTGCCAGCAGCTCAACTAGCGGGGGGCCCATTTGGGATACGCAGTATTTT.

The chain recombines TRBV28 with TRBJ1-1; 7 nucleotides match TRBD1. Germline V lookup: CDR1 MDHEN, CDR2 SYDVKM. Trimming at V came to 6 bases and at J to 2 bases, leaving 9 bases not matched to a gene. The CDR3 covers 15 residues. The CDR3 protein is CASSPTGTVNTEAFF. DNA of the CDR3: TGTGCCAGCAGCCCGACCGGGACAGTTAACACTGAAGCTTTCTTT.

The V and J genes are TRBV4-1 and TRBJ1-2, with a weak D call TRBD1 (5 bases). The ends were cut back, 0 bases at V and 2 bases at J, with 13 bases in the middle. The CDR3 has 16 residues. The germline V gene encodes CDR1 MGHRA and CDR2 YSYEKL. For the CDR3, the DNA is TGCGCCAGCAGCCAAGATTGGGGGGGGATCAACTATGGCTACACCTTC. Translated: CASSQDWGGINYGYTF.

The chain couples TRBV18 to TRBJ2-7; tentative D call: TRBD1 (5 bases). This CDR3 has 14 amino acids. Germline lookup yields CDR1 KGHSH and CDR2 LQKENI. V was shortened by 3 bases and J by 2 bases, with 11 bases between the two germline ends. CDR3 bases: TGTGCCAGCTCACCGGGGCAGGGCCCCTACGAGCAGTACGTC. Translation: CASSPGQGPYEQYV.

The CDR3 sequence is CATSSFDRGRGYTF. As DNA, the CDR3 is TGTGCCACCAGCAGTTTCGACAGGGGAAGGGGCTACACCTTC. The J gene is TRBJ1-2, the V gene TRBV15; 8 bases map to TRBD1. Per the germline V gene, CDR1 is LNHNV and CDR2 is YYDKDF (reference sequence). This CDR3 is 14 amino acids long. Unmatched junction bases numbered 8, after V lost 3 bases and J lost 8 bases.

The chain recombines TRBV7-9 with TRBJ1-1; 7 bases fit TRBD1. CDR3 size: 14 residues. Trimming at V came to 8 bases and at J to 0 bases, leaving 6 bases not matched to a gene. The germline V gene encodes CDR1 SEHNR and CDR2 FQNEAQ (reference sequence). CDR3 DNA sequence: TGTGCCAGCCTAAAAGGGACAGTGAACACTGAAGCTTTCTTT. As protein: CASLKGTVNTEAFF.

This clone was seen more than once but under ten times. The chain uses TRBV4-2 and TRBJ1-1; unclear D gene. CDR3 size: 19 residues. Trimming pared 0 bases from V and 3 bases from J, leaving 23 bases between. Germline V gene data show CDR1 as LGHNA and CDR2 as YNFKEQ. The chain's CDR3 is CASSQDWRTRRERDTEAFF. The CDR3 DNA reads as TGTGCCAGCAGCCAAGATTGGCGCACCCGCCGAGAGAGGGACACTGAAGCTTTCTTT.

Regarding this clone: The same CDR3 also results from other DNA sequences found in this sample. The chain's CDR3 is CAISESGTNEKLFF. The CDR3, as DNA: TGTGCCATCAGTGAGTCTGGGACAAATGAAAAACTGTTTTTT. V is TRBV10-3 and J is TRBJ1-4; TRBD1 might be the D (6 bases). Germline V gene data show CDR1 as ENHRY and CDR2 as SYGVKD. V was trimmed by 0 bases and J by 5 bases, leaving 7 bases between them. CDR3 size: 14 residues.

The chain is built from TRBV7-9 and TRBJ1-6, with 7 bases matching TRBD1. The germline V gene encodes CDR1 SEHNR and CDR2 FQNEAQ (reference sequence). The CDR3 covers 15 residues. The V gene end was trimmed by 5 bases and the J gene end by 4 bases; junction bases not matched to a gene: 5. In DNA, the CDR3 is TGTGCCAGCAGCCGCGGACAGGCATATAATTCACCCCTCCACTTT. It encodes CASSRGQAYNSPLHF. Drawing the rest from reference TRBV7-9 and TRBJ1-6, the complete variable domain is DTGVSQNPRHKITKRGQNVTFRCDPISEHNRLYWYRQTLGQGPEFLTYFQNEAQLEKSRLLSDRFSAERPKGSFSTLEIQRTEQGDSAMYLCASSRGQAYNSPLHFGNGTRLTVT.

The chain is built from TRBV28 and TRBJ1-6; D is ambiguous. V gave up 5 bases and J gave up 4 bases, with 3 bases separating them. CDR3 length: 12 amino acids. Germline CDR1 is MDHEN and CDR2 is SYDVKM. CDR3 residues: CASSQYNSPLHF. The CDR3 coding sequence is TGTGCCAGCAGTCAATATAATTCACCCCTCCACTTT.

A word on this clone: Other nucleotide sequences in the sample specify the same CDR3. This sequence joins TRBV7-8 and TRBJ2-2; 12 positions agree with TRBD2. V trimming: 4 bases; J trimming: 2 bases; junction bases outside the gene matches: 8. Germline CDR1 is SGHVS and CDR2 is FQNEAQ. The CDR3 extends over 18 amino acids. CDR3 bases: TGTGCCAGCAGCTCAGGCACTAGCGGGGGGCCCAACACCGGGGAGCTGTTTTTT. This codes for CASSSGTSGGPNTGELFF.

The genes are TRBV18 and TRBJ1-2; TRBD1 aligns across 11 bases. This CDR3 has 14 residues. With V trimmed by 2 bases and J by 6 bases, 2 bases remained unmatched. Germline CDR1 KGHSH, CDR2 LQKENI. CDR3 protein: CASSPGQGADGYTF. The CDR3 nucleotides are TGTGCCAGCTCACCAGGACAGGGGGCAGATGGCTACACCTTC.

This clone came up a few times. V and J are TRBV14 and TRBJ2-7, with a tentative D call TRBD1 (5 bases). Germline CDR1 reads SGHDN; CDR2 reads FVKESK. The CDR3 runs to 14 residues. V dropped 4 bases and J dropped 2 bases, with 12 bases sitting between them. Here the CDR3 reads CASSRGQGTYEQYF. In DNA, the CDR3 is TGTGCCAGCAGCCGGGGTCAGGGTACCTACGAGCAGTACTTC.